Here is one T cell receptor (beta chain) with its context. This clonotype was seen many times. Its recognized antigen is unknown. Base qualities are missing; no much larger clone stands one base away. CDR3 length: 14 amino acids, cysteine to phenylalanine. CDR3 DNA only is kept here, 42 bases in frame from base 1. The germline V gene (reference sequence) supplies CDR1 MNHEY and CDR2 SMNVEV. V was cut back by 2 bases and J by 2 bases, leaving a gap of 10 bases between them. Amplification of TCR beta CDR3 regions was carried out from RNA transcripts. The TCR CDR3 was subjected to a first round of RT-PCR using the HTBI primer set and the Qiagen OneStep RT-PCR kit. Libraries were constructed in a second round of multiplex PCR, after which size selection and purification were performed. The libraries were sequenced on an Illumina HiSeq2000 using paired-end 100 bp reads. Turning to the authors' computational methods: SOAPnuke was used to process the raw data, removing reads that contained adapters or uncalled bases, had a mean Phred below 15, or lacked an exact match to the constant primer or identifier. High-quality paired reads were merged with COPE v1.2.5, and unique nucleotide sequences were defined as clonotypes. MiTCR v1.1 was used to align the clonotypes against IMGT TRBV, TRBD and TRBJ reference segments. Analysis was restricted to V-J combinations with a frequency above 0.0001, which covered roughly 99% of repertoires. A TCS score was defined as the ratio of F50 (clonal expansion) to E x V (chaos), with BLOSUM62-based TCRdist applied between CDR3 peptides within each V-J. Welch's t-statistics and random forest reduced 500 to 550 V-J features to fewer than 15, which were used in a naive Bayes classifier (R e1071). The raw public reads went through TCRdb reprocessing: fastp at Q25, MiXCR clone calling, in-frame beta chains kept. Rows matching on CDR3 protein sequence are summarized as one entry with the most common DNA and genes. TCRdb, not the authors, supplied the V and J calls. The sample table shows around 600,000 distinct CDR3 sequences, and 12% to 15% are seen once. Clones ranked in the top ten supply roughly 7.1% of the sample.

In the ophthalmopathy patients, disease was moderately to severely active, with a Clinical Activity Score of 3 or more, a NOSPECS grade of 4 or more, and a duration of less than 3 months. The study excluded patients with uncontrolled infections, other autoimmune diseases, pregnancy or lactation. Diagnoses relied on clinical symptoms, serum thyroxine and TRAb, thyroid ultrasound and orbital computed tomography. PBMCs were isolated from about 9.1 ml of fresh peripheral blood by Ficoll-Paque density gradient centrifugation. Total RNA was extracted using Trizol reagent, and RNA quality was assessed on an Agilent 2100 Bioanalyzer. This entry is derived from a study of T cells in Graves' hyperthyroidism and ophthalmopathy (dated by TCRdb to between 2018 and 2021). Context from the whole study: Peripheral blood was collected at initial diagnosis, before any treatment. An independent validation cohort of 18 to 20 hyperthyroidism patients and 17 patients who later progressed to ophthalmopathy tested prospective prediction of ophthalmopathy. A discovery cohort of approximately 100 patients, about 44 with Graves' ophthalmopathy and 57 with stable Graves' hyperthyroidism, was used to find distinguishing TCR V-J signatures. The study also compared thyroid tissue and blood T-cell repertoires from five or six Graves' hyperthyroidism patients. According to the paper, TCR Vbeta CDR3 sequencing was carried out on 135 peripheral blood samples, which came from about 45 ophthalmopathy, under 80 hyperthyroidism and approximately 17 progressor patients. Once sampling was done, hyperthyroidism patients were given methimazole at a starting dose of 30 mg daily, whereas ophthalmopathy patients were given high-dose intravenous methylprednisolone. For training and testing, the 95 to 100 patients in the discovery cohort were randomly divided in a 7:3 ratio.

Results the study describes overall, beyond this receptor: Sample size was not statistically predetermined, and blinding of investigators to group allocation was not performed. A model built on a 13 V-J signature distinguished ophthalmopathy from stable hyperthyroidism, reaching about 88% sensitivity and 81.08% specificity in cross-validation and 80%/75% in testing. In validation, progression to ophthalmopathy was predicted by the model with 70.59% sensitivity and 72% to 85% specificity, a median of about 6.8 months before onset. Blood samples also contained most of the expanded thyroid clonotypes (frequency above 0.001), which suggests that blood repertoires may reflect thyroid immune responses.

Sequenced input: blood. This receptor was identified in a woman between 18 and 30 years old with Graves' ophthalmopathy. Here the chain combines TRBV27 and TRBJ2-7; the D gene remains uncertain. The CDR3 region reads CASSLPGRTYEQYF. DNA sequence: TGTGCCAGCAGTTTACCCGGACGGACCTACGAGCAGTACTTC.